The 6 T cell receptor beta chains given below trace back to one sample, sequenced in a study of response to subunit inactivated influenza vaccine. Each CDR3 protein is one row after TCRdb ran MiXCR on the RT-PCR reads. The sample holds over 800,000 distinct CDR3 sequences, 21% seen once. Here the sequenced sample was PBMCs from blood, taken roughly 5 days after vaccination. The receptors here all came from a man over 45 who received an inactivated influenza vaccine.

V and J are TRBV10-2 and TRBJ2-7; 9 positions match TRBD1. The germline CDR1 and CDR2 sequences are WSHSY and SAAADI. The CDR3 is made up of 14 amino acids. V was pared by 6 bases and J by 3 bases, with 6 bases of the junction left unmatched. CDR3 in amino acids: CASRSPGQGYEQYF. CDR3 DNA sequence: TGCGCCAGCAGGAGTCCGGGACAGGGCTACGAGCAGTACTTC.

This clonotype was seen a handful of times. The V call is TRBV29-1, the J call TRBJ2-3; D might be TRBD1 or TRBD2, each matching 6 bases. This CDR3 has 13 amino acids. Germline-derived CDR1 and CDR2 are SQVTM and ANQGSEA. Trimming took 7 bases from V and 6 from J, leaving 17 bases between them. The CDR3 loop reads CSAQGGWTDTQYF. CDR3 bases: TGCAGCGCCCAAGGGGGGTGGACGGATACGCAGTATTTT.

The CDR3 reads CASSLRTLVDTEAFF. In DNA, the CDR3 is TGTGCCAGCAGCCTCAGGACCCTAGTGGACACTGAAGCTTTCTTT. V is TRBV7-9 and J is TRBJ1-1; no firm D call. The germline V gene has CDR1 SEHNR and CDR2 FQNEAQ (reference sequence). This CDR3 region has 15 residues. Trimming stripped 5 bases from V and 3 bases from J, with 16 bases between.

V is TRBV20-1 and J is TRBJ2-1; D is perhaps TRBD1 or TRBD2 (5 bases each). The CDR3 consists of 16 residues. CDR1 is DFQATT, CDR2 SNEGSKA, per germline (reference sequence). V lost 3 bases, J lost 4 bases, and 19 bases lay in between. In DNA, the CDR3 is TGCAGTGCTAGTGGACTGGACGGGACCTTATACAATGAGCAGTTCTTC. Protein sequence: CSASGLDGTLYNEQFF.

The rearrangement uses TRBV9 and TRBJ2-3, with D possibly matching TRBD2 (6 bases). This CDR3 has 17 residues. V lost 0 bases and J lost 4, with 18 bases in between. Germline-derived CDR1 and CDR2 are SGDLS and YYNGEE. For the CDR3, the DNA is TGTGCCAGCAGCGTAGCTACGGAGCGGGTCGGTTCAGATACGCAGTATTTT. This codes for CASSVATERVGSDTQYF.

The V gene is TRBV7-9, the J gene TRBJ2-5; D not resolved. CDR3 size: 13 residues. V lost 6 bases, J lost 5 bases, and 13 bases lay in between. CDR1 and CDR2 (germline): SEHNR, FQNEAQ (reference sequence). This chain's CDR3 is CASRAGEWETQYF. In nucleotides, the CDR3 is TGTGCCAGCAGGGCTGGCGAATGGGAGACCCAGTACTTC. The whole variable domain, filled in from reference TRBV7-9 and TRBJ2-5, reads DTGVSQNPRHKITKRGQNVTFRCDPISEHNRLYWYRQTLGQGPEFLTYFQNEAQLEKSRLLSDRFSAERPKGSFSTLEIQRTEQGDSAMYLCASRAGEWETQYFGPGTRLLVL.